This T cell receptor beta chain comes out of a study of T cells in Graves' hyperthyroidism and ophthalmopathy. Study details: Peripheral blood was acquired at first diagnosis, ahead of any therapy whatsoever. Regarding the study as a whole: Most clonotypes expanded in the thyroid (above 0.001) were also present in blood.

This clonotype was picked up many times. Its specificity is unknown. Germline assignment: CDR1 SGHTA and CDR2 FQGTGA. There are 15 residues in the CDR3. V lost 1 base and J 7 bases, leaving 14 bases between the germline ends. Using RNA transcripts as the source, TCR beta CDR3 regions were amplified. Carried out on the TCR CDR3, a first-round RT-PCR used the HTBI primer set. One entry per CDR3 protein results from TCRdb running MiXCR on the multiplex PCR reads. The repertoire holds 690,000 or so distinct CDR3 sequences, with under 20% as singletons. Patients between 18 and 65 years old had hyperthyroidism, newly diagnosed and lasting under 2 months. The sample of blood was obtained at first hyperthyroidism diagnosis (before any ophthalmopathy symptoms).

This clonotype was obtained from a woman aged 45 to 65 with Graves' hyperthyroidism that later progressed to Graves' ophthalmopathy. The sample comprised blood. The chain employs TRBV7-3 and TRBJ2-1; D unresolved. This CDR3 is CASSLKRVPRNEQFF. The CDR3 DNA sequence: TGTGCCAGCAGCTTAAAAAGGGTCCCTCGGAATGAGCAGTTCTTC. Supplemented by reference TRBV7-3 and TRBJ2-1, the full variable domain reads GAGVSQTPSNKVTEKGKYVELRCDPISGHTALYWYRQSLGQGPEFLIYFQGTGAADDSGLPNDRFFAVRPEGSVSTLKIQRTERGDSAVYLCASSLKRVPRNEQFFGPGTRLTVL.